This TCR beta chain was retrieved from a study of cytomegalovirus exposure and HLA in healthy donors (dated by TCRdb to 2016 to 2017). Turning to the overall study: In an earlier analysis of several hundred of the donors, less than 350 Gb of sequence data and just under 120 million unique TCR beta sequences from about 179 million T cells were reported. An early release that covered more than 550 HLA-typed donors contained approximately 300 gigabases of sequencing data and around 85 million unique TCR sequences. The genetic ancestry cluster associated with self-reported Caucasian donors included around four fifths of the roughly 380 genotyped donors. The study aimed to test whether signatures of past pathogen exposure could be identified by cataloging public T cell receptors. The T cell repertoires of around 730 subjects were profiled by immunosequencing and related to cytomegalovirus serostatus. Along with the approximately 650-subject first cohort, a separate validation cohort of approximately 110 different subjects was used. High-throughput TCR immunosequencing, statistical association of individual TCRs with disease status, and machine learning were combined to predict cytomegalovirus infection status. A later analysis re-analyzed previously published TCR beta repertoires from 600 to 850 donors and added high-resolution HLA genotyping to study TCR occurrence patterns. The later analysis used no new phenotypic data to find candidate immune exposures, relying instead on TCR beta sequences and their occurrence across donors. To decide whether each TCR beta V gene segment behaved as functional or pseudogenic, an earlier analysis of 587 of the donors relied on high-throughput TCR beta sequencing. Alongside the repertoire data, information on donor age, sex, ethnicity and CMV serostatus was compiled. A later genetic analysis took genome-wide SNP genotypes for about 65% of the roughly 670 donors and used that subset as a discovery cohort. Every repertoire in the discovery cohort had been generated on one and the same sequencing platform. HLA typing covered class I and class II loci at four-digit resolution. The number of donors typed differed by locus, with roughly 620-630 for A, B, C, DRB1 and DQB1, around 500 for DQA1, approximately 570 for DPA1, and some 450 for DPB1. Four or five DR-DQ haplotypes were treated as single units for association and clustering because of strong linkage in the cohort. Among 350 to 400 genotyped donors of the cohort, an average of approximately 240,000 unique TCR beta nucleotide sequences were sequenced per donor, roughly a sixth of them non-productive. General study outcomes and caveats: In a later analysis, several top co-occurrence clusters were reported to appear linked to parvovirus B19, influenza, CMV and Epstein-Barr virus. A further reported finding was that TCR beta sequences accurately predicted the HLA-A and HLA-B alleles for most subjects in the first cohort. Only TCR beta chains were sequenced in this cohort, and the absence of alpha or paired-chain data limited detectable features. Some IMGT-functional V segments, including TRBV6-2 and TRBV6-3, could not be told apart with the 87-base-pair reads, so those segments were excluded. Roughly uniform sequencing depth across donors was assumed in presence/absence analyses, although this assumption may not hold. In a later analysis, most CMV-associated TCR beta chains were found to appear HLA-restricted, with HLA associations seemingly driven largely by CMV exposure. An earlier analysis of several hundred of the donors showed that most TCR beta V segments appeared in productive rearrangements either about 87% or about 30% of the time, which broadly matched IMGT annotations. Three of the identified cytomegalovirus-associated TCR beta chains were confirmed in vitro to be specific for cytomegalovirus antigens. For the cohort, immune exposure information was limited to CMV serostatus. The authors suggested that the approach could potentially be extended to other disease states and immunological phenotypes. Most TCR sequences were seen in very few donors, while some public TCRs were found in many individuals. The study gave a list of 150 to 200 TCR beta chains associated with cytomegalovirus. A group of highly shared sequence variants was considered likely to be a technical artifact of the sequencing pipeline. At a false discovery rate of 0.05, a later analysis linked approximately 18,000 TCR beta sequences to specific HLA alleles. Linkage disequilibrium might explain the correlated functional status among segregating V segments, but an unknown experimental factor could not be excluded. In a later analysis, TCR association rates were found to vary across HLA loci, with the most associated TCRs seen for DRB1 alleles and the fewest for HLA-C alleles. V-gene and J-gene trimming of TCR beta chains was associated with a missense DCLRE1C variant in a later genetic analysis, and the association was replicated in an independent cohort. In a later analysis, HLA-associated TCR beta chains were found to be more clonally expanded and to have lower generation probabilities than equally common non-associated chains. Because HLA typing was unavailable for some donors at each locus, only the typed subset was used in association tests. The classifier was reported to diagnose cytomegalovirus status with high specificity and sensitivity in both the original cohort and the validation cohort. Because counts were too low, about 18 rarely observed V segments, including chromosome 9 orphons, were excluded from the earlier analysis of 587 of the donors. A later genetic analysis reported fewer N-insertions in productive TCRs among donors in an Asian-associated ancestry cluster than the roughly 690-donor mean. When HLA alleles, especially DR and DQ, strongly co-occurred, TCR associations were difficult to assign to individual alleles.

The cohort was made up of 666 healthy bone marrow donors. At the time of sampling, all cohort members were nominally healthy, though unrecorded immune exposures were likely present. The donor was CMV seropositive and belonged to the group of 270 or so seropositive cohort members. Every donor gave a peripheral blood sample, and the peripheral blood mononuclear cells from that sample were used for TCR beta sequencing. The Qiagen DNeasy Blood Extraction Kit was used to extract genomic DNA from the blood cell samples. About this clone itself: Its target antigen remains unknown. Within one base of it there is no much larger clone, and no base qualities were kept.

V is reduced by 2 bases and J by 9 bases, leaving a spacing of 11 bases between them. The germline V gene encodes CDR1 MGHDK and CDR2 SYGVNS. The cysteine opens and the phenylalanine closes a CDR3 of 13 amino acids. Just the 39-base CDR3 DNA is kept, in frame starting at base 1. The receptor library was made with the immunoSEQ multiplex PCR assay. For the multiplex PCR, a mixture combining 60 forward primers for TCR Vbeta segments and 13 reverse primers for TCR Jbeta segments was used. A multiplex PCR assay on genomic DNA amplified the CDR3 region of rearranged TCR beta genes. The amplified TCR beta libraries were sequenced on the Illumina HiSeq System as 87-base-pair reads. On the study's bioinformatics: In a later analysis, approximately 74 million unique TCR beta chains were counted across the roughly 610 repertoires, and roughly 11 million of these chains were shared by at least two donors. Raw reads were error-corrected and collapsed into unique sequences by a nearest-neighbor algorithm in which closely related sequences were merged to remove PCR and sequencing errors. Alignment of CDR3 sequences to IMGT reference sequences was used to assign V, D and J gene segments. For a sequence to be retained, a match of at least six nucleotides was required to both a V gene segment and a J gene segment. A rearrangement was called productive if the CDR3 had no stop codons and remained in frame with V and J, and every other rearrangement was called non-productive. CDR3 was defined according to IMGT convention as the region running from the second conserved V-encoded cysteine to the conserved J-encoded phenylalanine. The earlier analysis of 500 to 650 of the donors excluded any sequence lacking an unambiguous match to a single V gene segment. In an earlier analysis of more than 500 of the donors, a V segment was called functional when productive rearrangements were above 56.7%, and segregating when the standard deviation between donors exceeded 5%. A statistical classification framework was built for diagnosing cytomegalovirus status from the catalog of TCR beta chain sequences. In a later analysis, TCR nucleotide sequences were compared against IMGT/GENE-DB human TR gene sequences so that V and J genes could be assigned. A later analysis assigned CDR3 sequences and most-parsimonious VDJ recombination scenarios with the TCRdist pipeline. In a later analysis, each TCR beta chain was defined by its CDR3 amino acid sequence together with its V-gene family, and reads lacking a unique V-gene family were excluded. As a way to deal with suspected cross-contamination and a sequencing artifact, a later analysis dropped more than 500 nucleotide sequences that were highly shared and had low generation probability. For each public chain, a later analysis derived a clonal expansion index from normalized ranks of inferred template counts within each repertoire. Generation probabilities in a later analysis came from a VDJ recombination model fitted to out-of-frame rearrangements, and those results were checked against IGoR. In a later analysis, TCR-TCR, TCR-HLA and TCR-CMV co-occurrence was scored with hypergeometric tests, and a repertoire-size bias correction was applied to TCR pairs. In a later analysis, false discovery rates were estimated by permuting HLA or CMV assignments 20 times. In a later analysis, co-occurring TCRs were grouped with DBSCAN, and TCRdist sequence similarity was added when clustering was performed within HLA-allele-positive subsets. For co-occurrence clustering, repertoires with fewer than 30,000 or more than 120,000 public chains were excluded, along with several repertoires with anomalous nucleotide sharing. TCRdb took this table from immuneACCESS and kept in-frame rearrangements with V and J called. Such tables lack part of the clones; where checked against another copy, unresolved V genes explain under half of the gap, and the rest is unexplained. For V, J and clone size, that table is used; D and trimming come from the DNA. The sample records about 79,000 clones, over 70% of which are singletons. Roughly 9.1% of the sample belongs to the ten largest clones.

The sequenced material came from PBMCs. Here the chain combines TRBV25-1 and TRBJ1-3; too little of a D gene remains to name it. The source of this sequence is a man between 35 and 55 years old in good health and CMV-seropositive. CDR3 sequence: CASSEGQRGTIYF. Here is the DNA: TGTGCCAGCAGTGAAGGTCAGCGGGGCACCATATATTTT.